The source of this T cell receptor beta chain is a study of immune heterogeneity within non-small cell lung tumors. TCR beta CDR3 was amplified by multiplex PCR using 32 V and 13 J primers. MiXCR was run by TCRdb on the multiplex PCR reads, yielding one entry per CDR3 protein. The sample consists of around 15,000 distinct CDR3 sequences, more than 30% of them appearing once. Note on this clonotype: Its antigen is as yet unknown.

General study results and limits: Largely different high-frequency T-cell receptor beta clonotypes were found between individual patients.

Bulk tumor genomic DNA, 550 to 650 ng per sample, was the template. Several spatially distant biopsies were obtained per primary tumor intraoperatively. Patients went through curative surgery, and their non-small cell lung cancer was untreated and newly diagnosed. Germline CDR1 reads GTSNPN; CDR2 reads SVGIG (reference sequence). The CDR3 contains 12 residues. The V end was cut by 7 bases, the J end by 1 base, with 7 bases between. V gene TRBV30 combines with J gene TRBJ2-2; D not resolved. Sequencing was performed on lung tumor tissue. This sequence originates from a woman aged 45-65 years with non-small cell lung cancer. CDR3 DNA: TGTGCCTCTAAGGAGAACACCGGGGAGCTGTTTTTT. This gives the protein CASKENTGELFF.